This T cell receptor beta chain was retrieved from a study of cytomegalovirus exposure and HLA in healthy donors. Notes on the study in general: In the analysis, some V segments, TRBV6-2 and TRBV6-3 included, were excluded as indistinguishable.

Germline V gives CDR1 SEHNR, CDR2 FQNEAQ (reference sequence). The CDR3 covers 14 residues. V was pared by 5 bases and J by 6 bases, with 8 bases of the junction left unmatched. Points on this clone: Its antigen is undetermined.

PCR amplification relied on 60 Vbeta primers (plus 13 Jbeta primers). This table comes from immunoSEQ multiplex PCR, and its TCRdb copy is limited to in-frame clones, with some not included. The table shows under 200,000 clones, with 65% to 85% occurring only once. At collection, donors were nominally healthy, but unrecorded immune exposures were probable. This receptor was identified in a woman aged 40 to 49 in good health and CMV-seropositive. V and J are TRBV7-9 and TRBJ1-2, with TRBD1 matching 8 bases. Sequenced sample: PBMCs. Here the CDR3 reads CASSAGQVFHGYTF. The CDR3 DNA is TGTGCCAGCAGCGCGGGACAGGTCTTCCATGGCTACACCTTC.